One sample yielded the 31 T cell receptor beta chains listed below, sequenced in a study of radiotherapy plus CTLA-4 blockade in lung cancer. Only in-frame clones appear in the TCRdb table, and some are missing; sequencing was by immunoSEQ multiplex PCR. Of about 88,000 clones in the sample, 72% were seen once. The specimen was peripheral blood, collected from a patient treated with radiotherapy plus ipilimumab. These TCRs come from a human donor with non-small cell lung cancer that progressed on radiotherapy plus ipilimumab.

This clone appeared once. The CDR3 sequence: CASSVGGQGPGEQYF. CDR3 DNA: TGTGCCAGCAGCGTAGGAGGACAGGGGCCGGGCGAGCAGTACTTC. The chain links TRBV9 to TRBJ2-7, with 9 bases identical to TRBD1. Germline-derived CDR1 and CDR2 are SGDLS and YYNGEE. V shed 0 bases, J shed 6 bases, and the junction held 7 bases outside the gene matches. The CDR3 is 15 residues long. The full variable domain, in which reference TRBV9 and TRBJ2-7 provide the parts outside the CDR3, is DSGVTQTPKHLITATGQRVTLRCSPRSGDLSVYWYQQSLDQGLQFLIQYYNGEERAKGNILERFSAQQFPDLHSELNLSSLELGDSALYFCASSVGGQGPGEQYFGPGTRLTVT.

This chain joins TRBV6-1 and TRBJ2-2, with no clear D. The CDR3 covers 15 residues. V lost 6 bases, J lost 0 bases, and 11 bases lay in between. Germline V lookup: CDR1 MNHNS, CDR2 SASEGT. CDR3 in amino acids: CASSSGTPNTGELFF. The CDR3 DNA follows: TGTGCCAGCAGCAGTGGCACCCCGAACACCGGGGAGCTGTTTTTT.

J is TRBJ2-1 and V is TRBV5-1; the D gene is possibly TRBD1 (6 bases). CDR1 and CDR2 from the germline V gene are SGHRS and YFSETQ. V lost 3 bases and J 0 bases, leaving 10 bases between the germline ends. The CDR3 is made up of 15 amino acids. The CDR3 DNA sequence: TGCGCCAGCAGCTCAGGGGCCCTCTCCTACAATGAGCAGTTCTTC. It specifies CASSSGALSYNEQFF.

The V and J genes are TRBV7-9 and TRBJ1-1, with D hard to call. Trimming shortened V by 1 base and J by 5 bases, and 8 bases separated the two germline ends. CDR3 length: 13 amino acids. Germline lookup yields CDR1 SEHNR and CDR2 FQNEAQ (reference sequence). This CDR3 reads CASSLEGRTEAFF. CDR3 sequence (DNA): TGTGCCAGCAGCTTAGAGGGTCGGACTGAAGCTTTCTTT.

CDR3 loop: CASSRGTAGYEQYF. The CDR3 region has the DNA TGTGCCAGCAGCAGAGGGACAGCCGGTTACGAGCAGTACTTC. The chain links TRBV5-8 to TRBJ2-7; TRBD1 matches at 7 bases. V dropped 4 bases and J dropped 4; count of bases not matched to a gene: 8. Germline loops: CDR1 SGHTS, CDR2 YDEGEE. This CDR3 has 14 residues.

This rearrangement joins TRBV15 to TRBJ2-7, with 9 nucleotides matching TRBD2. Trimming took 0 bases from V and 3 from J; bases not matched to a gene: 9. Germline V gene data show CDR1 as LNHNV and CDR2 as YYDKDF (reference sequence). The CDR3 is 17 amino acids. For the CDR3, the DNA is TGTGCCACCAGCAGAGATCGAAGGACTAGCGCCAGCTACGAGCAGTACTTC. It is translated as CATSRDRRTSASYEQYF. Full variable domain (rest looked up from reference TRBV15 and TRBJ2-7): DAMVIQNPRYQVTQFGKPVTLSCSQTLNHNVMYWYQQKSSQAPKLLFHYYDKDFNNEADTPDNFQSRRPNTSFCFLDIRSPGLGDTAMYLCATSRDRRTSASYEQYFGPGTRLTVT.

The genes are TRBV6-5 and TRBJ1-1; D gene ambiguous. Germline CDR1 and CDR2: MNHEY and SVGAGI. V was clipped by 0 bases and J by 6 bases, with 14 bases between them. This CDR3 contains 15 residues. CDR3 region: CASSYSIETIAEAFF. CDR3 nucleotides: TGTGCCAGCAGTTACTCGATCGAGACAATCGCTGAAGCTTTCTTT.

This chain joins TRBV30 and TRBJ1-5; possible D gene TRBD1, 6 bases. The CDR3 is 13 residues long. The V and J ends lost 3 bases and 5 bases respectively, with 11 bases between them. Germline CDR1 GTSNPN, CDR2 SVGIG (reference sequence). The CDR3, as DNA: TGTGCCTGGAGCAGGGGCCGCGATCAGCCCCAGCATTTT. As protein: CAWSRGRDQPQHF.

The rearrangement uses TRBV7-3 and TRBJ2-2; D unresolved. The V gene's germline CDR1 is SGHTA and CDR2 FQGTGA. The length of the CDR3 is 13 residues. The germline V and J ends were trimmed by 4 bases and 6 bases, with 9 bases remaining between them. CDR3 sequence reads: CASSSERAGELFF. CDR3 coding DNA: TGTGCCAGCAGCTCAGAGCGTGCCGGGGAGCTGTTTTTT.

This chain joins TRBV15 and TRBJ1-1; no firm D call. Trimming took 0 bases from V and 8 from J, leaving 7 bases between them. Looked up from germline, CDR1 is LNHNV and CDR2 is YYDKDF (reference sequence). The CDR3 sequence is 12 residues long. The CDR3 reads CATSRDHGEAFF. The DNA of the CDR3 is TGTGCCACCAGCAGAGATCACGGGGAAGCTTTCTTT. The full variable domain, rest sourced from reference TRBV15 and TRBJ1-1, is DAMVIQNPRYQVTQFGKPVTLSCSQTLNHNVMYWYQQKSSQAPKLLFHYYDKDFNNEADTPDNFQSRRPNTSFCFLDIRSPGLGDTAMYLCATSRDHGEAFFGQGTRLTVV.

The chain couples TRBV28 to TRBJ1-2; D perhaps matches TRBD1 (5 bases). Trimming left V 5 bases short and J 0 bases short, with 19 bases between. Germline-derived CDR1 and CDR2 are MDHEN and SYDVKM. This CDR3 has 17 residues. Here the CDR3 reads CASSDPGRFLTNYGYTF. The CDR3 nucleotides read TGTGCCAGCAGTGACCCGGGACGGTTCCTTACTAACTATGGCTACACCTTC.

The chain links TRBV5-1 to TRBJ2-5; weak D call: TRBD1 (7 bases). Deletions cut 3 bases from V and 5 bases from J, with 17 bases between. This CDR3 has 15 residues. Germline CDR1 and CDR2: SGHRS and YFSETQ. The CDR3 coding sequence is TGCGCCAGCAGCTCACAGGGGAAGGAGGGCGAGACCCAGTACTTC. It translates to CASSSQGKEGETQYF. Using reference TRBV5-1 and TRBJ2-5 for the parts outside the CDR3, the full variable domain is KAGVTQTPRYLIKTRGQQVTLSCSPISGHRSVSWYQQTPGQGLQFLFEYFSETQRNKGNFPGRFSGRQFSNSRSEMNVSTLELGDSALYLCASSSQGKEGETQYFGPGTRLLVL.

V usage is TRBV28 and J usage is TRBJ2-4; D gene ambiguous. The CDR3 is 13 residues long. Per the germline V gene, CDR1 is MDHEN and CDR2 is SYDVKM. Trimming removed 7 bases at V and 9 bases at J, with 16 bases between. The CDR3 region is CASISPGRGIQYF. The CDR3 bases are TGTGCCAGCATTTCACCAGGACGAGGCATTCAGTACTTC.

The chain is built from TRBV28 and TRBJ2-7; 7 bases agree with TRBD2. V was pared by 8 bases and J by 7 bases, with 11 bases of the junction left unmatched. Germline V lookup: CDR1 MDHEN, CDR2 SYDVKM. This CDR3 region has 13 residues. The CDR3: CASGGGGRGEQYF. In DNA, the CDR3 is TGTGCCAGCGGGGGGGGAGGCCGTGGTGAGCAGTACTTC.

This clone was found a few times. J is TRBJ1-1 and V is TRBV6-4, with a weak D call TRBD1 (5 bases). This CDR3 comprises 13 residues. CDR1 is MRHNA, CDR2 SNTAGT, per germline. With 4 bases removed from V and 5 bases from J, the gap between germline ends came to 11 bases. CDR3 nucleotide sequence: TGTGCCAGCAGTGTCAGGGAAGCGACTGAAGCTTTCTTT. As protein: CASSVREATEAFF.

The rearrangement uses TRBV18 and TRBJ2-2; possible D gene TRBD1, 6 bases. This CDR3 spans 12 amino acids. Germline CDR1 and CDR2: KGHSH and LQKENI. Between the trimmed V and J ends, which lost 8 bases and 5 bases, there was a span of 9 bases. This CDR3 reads CASLQGTGELFF. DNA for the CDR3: TGTGCCAGCCTGCAGGGGACCGGGGAGCTGTTTTTT.

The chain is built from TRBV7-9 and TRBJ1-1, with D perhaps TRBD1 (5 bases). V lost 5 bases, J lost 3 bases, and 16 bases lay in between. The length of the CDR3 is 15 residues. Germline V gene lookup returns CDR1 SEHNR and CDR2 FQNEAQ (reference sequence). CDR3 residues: CASSPASGWDTEAFF. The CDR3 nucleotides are TGTGCCAGCAGCCCCGCGTCAGGGTGGGACACTGAAGCTTTCTTT.

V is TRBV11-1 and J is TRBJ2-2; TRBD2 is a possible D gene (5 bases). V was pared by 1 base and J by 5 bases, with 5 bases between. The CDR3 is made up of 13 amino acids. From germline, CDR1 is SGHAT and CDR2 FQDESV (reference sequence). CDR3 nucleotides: TGTGCCAGCAGCTTAGGAGGGACCGGGGAGCTGTTTTTT. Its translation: CASSLGGTGELFF. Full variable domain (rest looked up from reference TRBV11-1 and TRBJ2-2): EAEVAQSPRYKITEKSQAVAFWCDPISGHATLYWYRQILGQGPELLVQFQDESVVDDSQLPKDRFSAERLKGVDSTLKIQPAELGDSAMYLCASSLGGTGELFFGEGSRLTVL.

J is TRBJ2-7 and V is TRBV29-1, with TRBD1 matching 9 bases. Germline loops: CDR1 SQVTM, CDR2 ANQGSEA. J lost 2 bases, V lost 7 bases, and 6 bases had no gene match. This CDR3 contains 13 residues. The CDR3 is CSASTGGPYEQYF. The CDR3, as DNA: TGCAGCGCATCGACAGGGGGACCCTACGAGCAGTACTTC.

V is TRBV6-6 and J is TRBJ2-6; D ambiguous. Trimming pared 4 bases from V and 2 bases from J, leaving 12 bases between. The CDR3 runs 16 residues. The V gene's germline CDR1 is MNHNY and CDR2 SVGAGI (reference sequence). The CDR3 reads CASSSPIATGANVLTF. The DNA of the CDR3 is TGTGCCAGCAGTTCCCCTATCGCCACTGGGGCCAACGTCCTGACTTTC.

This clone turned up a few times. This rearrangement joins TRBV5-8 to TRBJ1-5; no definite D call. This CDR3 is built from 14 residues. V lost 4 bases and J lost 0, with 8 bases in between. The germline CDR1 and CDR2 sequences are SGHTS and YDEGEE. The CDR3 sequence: CASSTSYSNQPQHF. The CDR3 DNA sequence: TGTGCCAGCAGCACCTCGTATAGCAATCAGCCCCAGCATTTT.

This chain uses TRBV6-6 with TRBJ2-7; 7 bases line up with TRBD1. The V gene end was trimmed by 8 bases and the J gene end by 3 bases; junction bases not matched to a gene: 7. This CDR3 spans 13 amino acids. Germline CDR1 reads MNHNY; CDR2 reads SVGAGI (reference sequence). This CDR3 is CASLRRDSYEQYF. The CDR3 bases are TGTGCCAGCCTCCGTAGGGACAGCTACGAGCAGTACTTC.

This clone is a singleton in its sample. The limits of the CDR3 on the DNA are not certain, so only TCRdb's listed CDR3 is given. The CDR3 protein is CASSQEVGAGSLRLSF. The V call is TRBV4-3, the J call TRBJ1-1. 16 amino acids form the CDR3, both terminal residues included. Germline CDR1 and CDR2: LGHNA and YSLEER.

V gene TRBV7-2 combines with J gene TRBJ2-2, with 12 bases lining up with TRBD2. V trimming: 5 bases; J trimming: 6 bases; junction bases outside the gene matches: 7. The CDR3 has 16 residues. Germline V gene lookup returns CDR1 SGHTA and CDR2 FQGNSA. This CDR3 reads CASSPLAGGPAGELFF. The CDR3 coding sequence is TGTGCCAGCAGCCCTCTAGCGGGGGGGCCTGCCGGGGAGCTGTTTTTT.

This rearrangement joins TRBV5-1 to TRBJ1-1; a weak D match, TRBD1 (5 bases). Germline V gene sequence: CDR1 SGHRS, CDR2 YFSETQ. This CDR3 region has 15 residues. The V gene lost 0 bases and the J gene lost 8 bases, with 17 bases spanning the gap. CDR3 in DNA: TGCGCCAGCAGCTTGGCGGCAGGGCGATCCTCCGAAGCTTTCTTT. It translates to CASSLAAGRSSEAFF.

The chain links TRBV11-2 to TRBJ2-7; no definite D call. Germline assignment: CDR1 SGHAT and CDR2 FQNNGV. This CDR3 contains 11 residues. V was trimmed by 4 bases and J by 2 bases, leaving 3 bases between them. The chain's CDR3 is CASSSAYEQYF. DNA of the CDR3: TGTGCCAGCAGCTCGGCCTACGAGCAGTACTTC. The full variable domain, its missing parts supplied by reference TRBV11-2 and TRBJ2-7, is EAGVAQSPRYKIIEKRQSVAFWCNPISGHATLYWYQQILGQGPKLLIQFQNNGVVDDSQLPKDRFSAERLKGVDSTLKIQPAKLEDSAVYLCASSSAYEQYFGPGTRLTVT.

The CDR3 DNA reads as TGTGCCCCACCTCCGAATACTGGAAACACCATATATTTT. Translated: CAPPPNTGNTIYF. V is TRBV25-1 and J is TRBJ1-3; D remains unclear. The length of the CDR3 is 13 residues. In germline, CDR1 is MGHDK, CDR2 SYGVNS. Between the trimmed V and J ends, which lost 11 bases and 2 bases, there was a span of 13 bases.

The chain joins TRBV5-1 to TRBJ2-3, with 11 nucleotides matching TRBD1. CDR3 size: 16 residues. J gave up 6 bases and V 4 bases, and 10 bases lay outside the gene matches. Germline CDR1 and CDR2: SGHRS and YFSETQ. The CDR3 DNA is TGCGCCAGCAGCGACGCACGGACAGGGGGCGCTGATACGCAGTATTTT. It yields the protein CASSDARTGGADTQYF.

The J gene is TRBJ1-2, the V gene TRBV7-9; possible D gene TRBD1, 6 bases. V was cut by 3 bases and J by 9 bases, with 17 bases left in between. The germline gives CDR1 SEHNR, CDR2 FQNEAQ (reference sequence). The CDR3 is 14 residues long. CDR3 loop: CASSFGQSLVSYTF. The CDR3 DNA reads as TGTGCCAGCAGCTTCGGACAGTCCCTAGTTAGCTACACCTTC.

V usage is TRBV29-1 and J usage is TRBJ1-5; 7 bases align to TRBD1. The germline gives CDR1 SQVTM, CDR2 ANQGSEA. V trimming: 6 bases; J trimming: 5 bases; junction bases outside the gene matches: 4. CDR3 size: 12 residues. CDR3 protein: CSVGTVDQPQHF. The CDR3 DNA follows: TGCAGCGTAGGGACAGTTGATCAGCCCCAGCATTTT.

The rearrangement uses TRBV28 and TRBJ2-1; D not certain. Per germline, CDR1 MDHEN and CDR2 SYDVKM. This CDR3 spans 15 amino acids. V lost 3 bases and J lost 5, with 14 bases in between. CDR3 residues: CASSLLLARDNEQFF. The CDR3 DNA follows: TGTGCCAGCAGTTTGCTGCTTGCCCGGGACAATGAGCAGTTCTTC.